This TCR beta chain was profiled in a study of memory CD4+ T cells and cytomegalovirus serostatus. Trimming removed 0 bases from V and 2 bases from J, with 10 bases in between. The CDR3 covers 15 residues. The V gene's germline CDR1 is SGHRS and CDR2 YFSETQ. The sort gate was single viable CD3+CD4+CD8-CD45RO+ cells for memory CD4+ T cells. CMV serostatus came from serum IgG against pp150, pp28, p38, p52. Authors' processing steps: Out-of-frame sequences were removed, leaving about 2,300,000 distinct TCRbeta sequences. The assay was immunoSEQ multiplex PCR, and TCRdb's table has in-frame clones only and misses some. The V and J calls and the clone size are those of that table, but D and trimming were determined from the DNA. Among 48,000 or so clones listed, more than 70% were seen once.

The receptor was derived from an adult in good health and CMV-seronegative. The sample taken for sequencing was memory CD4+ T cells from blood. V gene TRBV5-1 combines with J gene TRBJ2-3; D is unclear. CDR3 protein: CASSLAGPTTDTQYF. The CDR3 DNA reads TGCGCCAGCAGCTTGGCCGGCCCCACCACAGATACGCAGTATTTT.